This is a list of T cell receptor beta chains from one sample in a study of OX40 agonist ivuxolimab in advanced cancers. Assay used: immunoSEQ multiplex PCR; TCRdb lists only in-frame clones, some missing. The top ten hold around 0.44% of the sample, which has over 75,000 clones, around nine tenths seen once. Sequencing used CD4+ or CD8+ T cells sorted from blood, obtained in a trial of the OX40 agonist ivuxolimab. The origin of the receptors is an adult with an advanced solid tumor such as melanoma, head and neck, liver or kidney cancer. Both conserved end residues are trimmed from each CDR3. Fields, in order: clone size, V gene, J gene, CDR3 protein. The size field is filled for only some rows; it gives once, few, many or a size class.

clone size: -
V gene: TRBV7-9
J gene: TRBJ1-1
CDR3 protein: ASSSSRHSRGNTEAF

clone size: -
V gene: TRBV5-1
J gene: TRBJ2-5
CDR3 protein: ASSLGMTSELETQY

clone size: once
V gene: TRBV4-2
J gene: TRBJ2-3
CDR3 protein: ASSQGLAGAPDTQY

clone size: -
V gene: TRBV7-2
J gene: TRBJ1-1
CDR3 protein: ASSQQVNTEAF

clone size: once
V gene: TRBV5-4
J gene: TRBJ2-1
CDR3 protein: ASSLEGTGPYNEQF

clone size: -
V gene: TRBV9
J gene: TRBJ1-5
CDR3 protein: ASSVGNSNQPQH

clone size: -
V gene: TRBV9
J gene: TRBJ2-3
CDR3 protein: ASSGGQLTDTQY

clone size: -
V gene: TRBV7-9
J gene: TRBJ2-1
CDR3 protein: ASSLAKLADYNEQF

clone size: -
V gene: TRBV11-2
J gene: TRBJ1-2
CDR3 protein: ASSLEAGVGGYT

clone size: -
V gene: TRBV7-2
J gene: TRBJ2-3
CDR3 protein: ASSAWGAGIDTQY

clone size: -
V gene: TRBV6-5
J gene: TRBJ1-3
CDR3 protein: ASTREFSGNTIY

clone size: -
V gene: TRBV5-1
J gene: TRBJ2-1
CDR3 protein: ASSFGGGPTYNEQF

clone size: -
V gene: TRBV6-5
J gene: TRBJ1-5
CDR3 protein: ASRRDDSQPQH

clone size: once
V gene: TRBV6-1
J gene: TRBJ2-7
CDR3 protein: ASSAPGTGGPYEQY

clone size: once
V gene: TRBV13
J gene: TRBJ1-6
CDR3 protein: ASSLGHVEGNSPLH

clone size: -
V gene: TRBV28
J gene: TRBJ2-6
CDR3 protein: ASSSGQEDVLT

clone size: -
V gene: TRBV21-1
J gene: TRBJ2-3
CDR3 protein: ASSGTFPGPDTQY

clone size: -
V gene: TRBV15
J gene: TRBJ2-7
CDR3 protein: ATSREYGAAYEQY

clone size: -
V gene: TRBV28
J gene: TRBJ2-2
CDR3 protein: ASSFGRTTNTGELF

clone size: few
V gene: TRBV4-2
J gene: TRBJ1-4
CDR3 protein: ASSQGPGTGGRHEKLF

clone size: -
V gene: TRBV7-7
J gene: TRBJ2-5
CDR3 protein: ASSPNLGTQETQY

clone size: -
V gene: TRBV4-2
J gene: TRBJ1-3
CDR3 protein: ASSQVVGAGNTIY

clone size: -
V gene: TRBV6-6
J gene: TRBJ2-7
CDR3 protein: ASSRTGAPYEQY

clone size: -
V gene: TRBV6-5
J gene: TRBJ1-6
CDR3 protein: ASSVRQGESSPLH

clone size: once
V gene: TRBV6-1
J gene: TRBJ1-2
CDR3 protein: ASSEALAASYGYT

clone size: once
V gene: TRBV30
J gene: TRBJ2-7
CDR3 protein: AWSVRSGLAGISYEQY

clone size: -
V gene: TRBV28
J gene: TRBJ2-3
CDR3 protein: ASSLAGTQY

clone size: -
V gene: TRBV5-4
J gene: TRBJ2-7
CDR3 protein: ASSNPKGVIDEQY

clone size: once
V gene: TRBV6-1
J gene: TRBJ1-5
CDR3 protein: ASSEVSTYQPQH

clone size: -
V gene: TRBV5-6
J gene: TRBJ2-6
CDR3 protein: ASSLFFPGANVLT

clone size: -
V gene: TRBV19
J gene: TRBJ2-7
CDR3 protein: ATGPRGEGSDEQY

clone size: -
V gene: TRBV23-1
J gene: TRBJ1-2
CDR3 protein: ASNRTGGGPHYGYT

clone size: -
V gene: TRBV5-5
J gene: TRBJ2-3
CDR3 protein: ASSLRVGTDTQY

clone size: once
V gene: TRBV18
J gene: TRBJ1-1
CDR3 protein: ASSQSEENAGTF

clone size: -
V gene: TRBV19
J gene: TRBJ2-3
CDR3 protein: ASTKGGSGGTDTQY

clone size: -
V gene: TRBV11-2
J gene: TRBJ2-7
CDR3 protein: ASTGDGSYEQY

clone size: -
V gene: TRBV15
J gene: TRBJ2-3
CDR3 protein: ATSNTNTDTQY

clone size: -
V gene: TRBV7-9
J gene: TRBJ1-4
CDR3 protein: ASSLVGSENEKLF

clone size: -
V gene: TRBV7-9
J gene: TRBJ2-7
CDR3 protein: ASRPGQGQDNEQY

clone size: -
V gene: TRBV12-5
J gene: TRBJ2-3
CDR3 protein: ASGSTGLSTDTQY